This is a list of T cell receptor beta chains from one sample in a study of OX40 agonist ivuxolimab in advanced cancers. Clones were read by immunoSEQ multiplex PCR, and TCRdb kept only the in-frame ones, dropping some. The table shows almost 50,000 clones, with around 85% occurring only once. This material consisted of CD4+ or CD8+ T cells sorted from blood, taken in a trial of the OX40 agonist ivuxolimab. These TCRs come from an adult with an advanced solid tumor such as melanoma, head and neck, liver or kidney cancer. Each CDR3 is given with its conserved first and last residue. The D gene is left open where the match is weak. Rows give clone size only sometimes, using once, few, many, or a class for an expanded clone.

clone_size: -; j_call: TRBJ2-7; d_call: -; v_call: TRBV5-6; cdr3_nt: TGTGCCAGCAGCGTCTACGAAAAGCAGTACTTC; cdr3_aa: CASSVYEKQYF
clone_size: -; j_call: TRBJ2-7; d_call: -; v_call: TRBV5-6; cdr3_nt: TGTGCCAGCAGTGCGAGGGTAGGCGAGCAGTACTTC; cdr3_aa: CASSARVGEQYF
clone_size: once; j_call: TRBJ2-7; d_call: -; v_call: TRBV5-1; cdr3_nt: TGCGCCAGCAGCTTGGATCAGCGGGTCGCCTACGAGCAGTACTTC; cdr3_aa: CASSLDQRVAYEQYF
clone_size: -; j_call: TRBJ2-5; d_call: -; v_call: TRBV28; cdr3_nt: TGTGCCAGCGTCAACGGGGGCACGGAGACCCAGTACTTC; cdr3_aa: CASVNGGTETQYF
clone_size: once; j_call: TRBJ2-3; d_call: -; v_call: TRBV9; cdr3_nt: TGTGCCAGCAGCGACCCGGGAGTAGATACGCAGTATTTT; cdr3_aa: CASSDPGVDTQYF
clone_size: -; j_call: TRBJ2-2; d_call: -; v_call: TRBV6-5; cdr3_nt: TGTGCCAGCAGTTACGCACGGAACACCGGGGAGCTGTTTTTT; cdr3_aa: CASSYARNTGELFF
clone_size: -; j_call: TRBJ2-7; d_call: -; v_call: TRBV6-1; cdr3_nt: TGTGCCAGCAGTGAAGCGCCTGGTCCACCTCCCTACGAGCAGTACTTC; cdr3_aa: CASSEAPGPPPYEQYF
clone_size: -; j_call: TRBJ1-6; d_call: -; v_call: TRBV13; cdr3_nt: TGTGCCAGCAGCCCCCCCGGTCCGAGGGAGGGTTCACCCCTCCACTTT; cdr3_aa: CASSPPGPREGSPLHF
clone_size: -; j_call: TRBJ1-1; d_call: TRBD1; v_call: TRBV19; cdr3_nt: TGTGCCAGTACCTCCGGACAGGGAGAGGGGGCTTTCTTT; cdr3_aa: CASTSGQGEGAFF
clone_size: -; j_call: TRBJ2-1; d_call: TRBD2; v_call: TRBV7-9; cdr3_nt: TGTGCCAGCAGCTTAGGACTAGCGGGAGTTAATGAGCAGTTCTTC; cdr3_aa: CASSLGLAGVNEQFF
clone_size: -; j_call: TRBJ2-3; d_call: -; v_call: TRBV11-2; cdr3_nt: TGTGCCAGCAGGACGGAAAAGTACGGGATACCCACAGATACGCAGTATTTT; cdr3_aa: CASRTEKYGIPTDTQYF
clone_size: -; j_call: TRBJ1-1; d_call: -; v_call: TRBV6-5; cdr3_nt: TGTGCCAGCAGTTACAGGCAAGAGGGGCGCGGGACTGAAGCTTTCTTT; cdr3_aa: CASSYRQEGRGTEAFF
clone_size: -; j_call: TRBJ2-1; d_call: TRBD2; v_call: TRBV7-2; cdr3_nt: TGTGCCAGCAGCCCTCGGCCTAGCGGGAGTTTCTACAATGAGCAGTTCTTC; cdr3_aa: CASSPRPSGSFYNEQFF
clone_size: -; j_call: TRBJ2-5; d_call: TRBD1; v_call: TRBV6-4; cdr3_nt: TGTGCCAGCAGTGTCAACAGGGGAGAGACCCAGTACTTC; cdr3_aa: CASSVNRGETQYF
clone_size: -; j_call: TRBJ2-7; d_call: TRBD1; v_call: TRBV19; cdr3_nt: TGTGCCAGTAGTATGGGACAGGGGGGATACGAGCAGTACTTC; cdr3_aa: CASSMGQGGYEQYF
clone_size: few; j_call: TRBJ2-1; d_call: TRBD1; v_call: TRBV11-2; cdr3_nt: TGTGCCAGCAGCCAAAGGACAGGTTACAATGAGCAGTTCTTC; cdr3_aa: CASSQRTGYNEQFF
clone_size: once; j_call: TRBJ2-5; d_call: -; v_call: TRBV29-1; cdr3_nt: TGCAGCGCCACTCCGAGGAACCGCCAAGAGACCCAGTACTTC; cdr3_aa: CSATPRNRQETQYF
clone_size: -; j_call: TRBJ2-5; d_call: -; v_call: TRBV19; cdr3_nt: TGTGCCAGTAGTAGGGCTCAAGAGACCCAGTACTTC; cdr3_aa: CASSRAQETQYF
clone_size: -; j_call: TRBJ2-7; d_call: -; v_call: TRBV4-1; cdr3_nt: TGCGCCAGCAGGACGAACCTAGCAGCCGCCTACGAGCAGTACTTC; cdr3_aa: CASRTNLAAAYEQYF
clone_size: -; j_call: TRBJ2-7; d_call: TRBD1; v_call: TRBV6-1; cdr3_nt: TGTGCCAGCAGTGAAGCGGCGGACAGGGGGCCCGGGCAGTACTTC; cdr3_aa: CASSEAADRGPGQYF
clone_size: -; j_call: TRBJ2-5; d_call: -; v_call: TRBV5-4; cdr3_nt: TGTGCCAGCAGCTTGGTCCAAGAGACCCAGTACTTC; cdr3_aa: CASSLVQETQYF
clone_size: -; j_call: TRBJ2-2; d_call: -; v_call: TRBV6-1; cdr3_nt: TGTGCCAGCAGTGAATTGAAGGATTCCGGGGAGCTGTTTTTT; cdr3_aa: CASSELKDSGELFF
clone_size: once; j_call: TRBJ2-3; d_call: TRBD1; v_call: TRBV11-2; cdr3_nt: TGTGCCAGCAGCTTTGACAGGGACATGGCTTTTGCTACGCAGTATTTT; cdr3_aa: CASSFDRDMAFATQYF
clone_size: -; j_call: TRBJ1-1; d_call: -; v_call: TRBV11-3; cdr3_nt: TGTGCCAGCAGCTTTACGTGGAGTACGGACAGTTTGACTGAAGCTTTCTTT; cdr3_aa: CASSFTWSTDSLTEAFF
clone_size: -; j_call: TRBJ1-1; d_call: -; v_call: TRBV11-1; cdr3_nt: TGTGCCAGCAGCTTAGCTCCTCCCGGACTACTAAGGAGCACTGAAGCTTTCTTT; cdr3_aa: CASSLAPPGLLRSTEAFF
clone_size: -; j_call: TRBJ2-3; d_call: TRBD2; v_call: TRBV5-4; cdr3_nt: TGTGCCAGCAGCAAGACCGGACTAGCGGGAGGGCCGATGTATACGCAGTATTTT; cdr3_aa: CASSKTGLAGGPMYTQYF
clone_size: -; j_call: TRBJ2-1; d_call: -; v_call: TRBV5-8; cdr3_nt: TGTGCCAGCAGCTCCTTTTACAATGAGCAGTTCTTC; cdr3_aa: CASSSFYNEQFF
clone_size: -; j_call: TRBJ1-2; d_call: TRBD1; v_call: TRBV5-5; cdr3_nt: TGTGCCAGCAGCTCGACAGGGGCCACTTTCCTCTATGGCTACACCTTC; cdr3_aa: CASSSTGATFLYGYTF
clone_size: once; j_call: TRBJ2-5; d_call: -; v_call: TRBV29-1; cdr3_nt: TGCAGCGCACAGGGATTTTCAGAGACCCAGTACTTC; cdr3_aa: CSAQGFSETQYF
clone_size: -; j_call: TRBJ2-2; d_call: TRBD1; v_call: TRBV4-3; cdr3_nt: TGCGCCAGCAGCCCCACCCGGGACAGGGACTACACCGGGGAGCTGTTTTTT; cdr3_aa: CASSPTRDRDYTGELFF
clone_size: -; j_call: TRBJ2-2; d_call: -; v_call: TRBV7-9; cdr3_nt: TGTGCCAGCAGCTTAATGCGACTAGCGAACACCGGGGAGCTGTTTTTT; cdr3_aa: CASSLMRLANTGELFF
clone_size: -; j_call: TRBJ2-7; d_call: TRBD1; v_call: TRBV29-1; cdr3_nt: TGCAGCGTTGAGACAGGGGGCGAATACGAGCAGTACTTC; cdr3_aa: CSVETGGEYEQYF
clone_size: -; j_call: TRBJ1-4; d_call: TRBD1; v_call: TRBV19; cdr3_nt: TGTGCCAGTACAGGACAGGGGTTTGAAAAACTGTTTTTT; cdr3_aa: CASTGQGFEKLFF
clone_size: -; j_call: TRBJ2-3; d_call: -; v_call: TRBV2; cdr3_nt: TGTGCCAGCAGTCCACAGGCAACGCAGTATTTT; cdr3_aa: CASSPQATQYF
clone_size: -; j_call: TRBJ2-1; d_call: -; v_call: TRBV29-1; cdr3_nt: TGCAGCGCCGAGCGCCTAGCTAGGCACAATGAGCAGTTCTTC; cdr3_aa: CSAERLARHNEQFF
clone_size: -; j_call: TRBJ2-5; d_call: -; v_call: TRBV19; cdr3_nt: TGTGCCAGTAGTTCGCGATCGGAGACAACAGAGACCCAGTACTTC; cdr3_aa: CASSSRSETTETQYF
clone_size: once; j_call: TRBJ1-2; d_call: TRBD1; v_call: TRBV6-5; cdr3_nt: TGTGCCAGCAGTGACAGGGTGAGCTATGGCTACACCTTC; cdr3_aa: CASSDRVSYGYTF
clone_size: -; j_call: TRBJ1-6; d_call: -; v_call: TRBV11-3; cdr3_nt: TGTGCCAGCAGTCTCTCCGGCGAACATAATTCACCCCTCCACTTT; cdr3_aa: CASSLSGEHNSPLHF
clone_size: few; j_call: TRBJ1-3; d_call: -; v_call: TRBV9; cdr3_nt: TGTGCCAGCAGCGTAGATGGCAGGGCCTACGGAAACACCATATATTTT; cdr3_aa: CASSVDGRAYGNTIYF
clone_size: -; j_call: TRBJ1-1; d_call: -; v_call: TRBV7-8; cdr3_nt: TGTGCCAGCAGCTTAGTGCCGGGAGAGCTAAAGGCTTTCTTT; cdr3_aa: CASSLVPGELKAFF
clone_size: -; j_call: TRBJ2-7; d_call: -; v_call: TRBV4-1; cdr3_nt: TGCGCCAGCAGCCTAGGACTTTCCTACGAGCAGTACTTC; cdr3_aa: CASSLGLSYEQYF
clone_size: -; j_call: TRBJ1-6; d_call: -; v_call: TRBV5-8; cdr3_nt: TGTGCCAGCAGCTTGGAGGGACCCCTCCACTTT; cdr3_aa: CASSLEGPLHF
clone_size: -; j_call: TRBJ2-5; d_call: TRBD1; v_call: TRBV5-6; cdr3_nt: TGTGCCAGCAGCCAGGGGGCGGCAGAGACCCAGTACTTC; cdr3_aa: CASSQGAAETQYF
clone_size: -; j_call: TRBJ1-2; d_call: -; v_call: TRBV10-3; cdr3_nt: TGTGCCATCAGGAGTATGGTGGACTATGGCTACACCTTC; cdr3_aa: CAIRSMVDYGYTF
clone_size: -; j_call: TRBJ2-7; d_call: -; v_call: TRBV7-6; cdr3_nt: TGTGCCAGCAGCTTAGAACAGGCCCCGAGGGAGCAGTACTTC; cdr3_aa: CASSLEQAPREQYF
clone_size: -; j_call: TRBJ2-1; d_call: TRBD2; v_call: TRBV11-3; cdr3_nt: TGTGCCAGCAGCTTCAACGGACTAGCAGACAATGAGCAGTTCTTC; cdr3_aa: CASSFNGLADNEQFF
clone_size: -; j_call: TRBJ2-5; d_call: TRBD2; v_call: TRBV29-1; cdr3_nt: TGCAGCGCCCGACTAGCGGGAGAGACCCAGTACTTC; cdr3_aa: CSARLAGETQYF
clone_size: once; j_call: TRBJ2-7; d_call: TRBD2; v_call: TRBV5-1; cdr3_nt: TGCGCCAGCAGCCCAAAATACCTGGGGACTAGCGGCTCCTACTACGAGCAGTACTTC; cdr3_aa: CASSPKYLGTSGSYYEQYF
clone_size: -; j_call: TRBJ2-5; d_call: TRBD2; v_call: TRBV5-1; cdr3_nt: TGCGCCAGCAGCTGGGGACTAGCGGGAGATCAGACCCAGTACTTC; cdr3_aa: CASSWGLAGDQTQYF
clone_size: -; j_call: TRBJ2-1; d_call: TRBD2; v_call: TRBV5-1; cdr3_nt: TGCGCCAGCAGCTTGCAGAATCCTAGCGGCGATTACAATGAGCAGTTCTTC; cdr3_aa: CASSLQNPSGDYNEQFF
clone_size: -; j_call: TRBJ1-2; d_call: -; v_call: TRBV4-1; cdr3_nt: TGCGCCAGCAGCCGTGGTTCGGGTGCAGAGAACTATGGCTACACCTTC; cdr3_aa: CASSRGSGAENYGYTF